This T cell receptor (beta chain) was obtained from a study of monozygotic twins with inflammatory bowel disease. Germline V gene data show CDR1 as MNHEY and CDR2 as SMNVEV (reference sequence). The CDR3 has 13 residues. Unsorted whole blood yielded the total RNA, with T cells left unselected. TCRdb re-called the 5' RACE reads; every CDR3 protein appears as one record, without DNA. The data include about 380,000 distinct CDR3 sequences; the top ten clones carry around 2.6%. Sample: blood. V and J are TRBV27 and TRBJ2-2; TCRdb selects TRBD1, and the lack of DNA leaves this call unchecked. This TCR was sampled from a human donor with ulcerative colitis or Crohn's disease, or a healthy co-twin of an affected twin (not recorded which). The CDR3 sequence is CASTYRATGELFF.